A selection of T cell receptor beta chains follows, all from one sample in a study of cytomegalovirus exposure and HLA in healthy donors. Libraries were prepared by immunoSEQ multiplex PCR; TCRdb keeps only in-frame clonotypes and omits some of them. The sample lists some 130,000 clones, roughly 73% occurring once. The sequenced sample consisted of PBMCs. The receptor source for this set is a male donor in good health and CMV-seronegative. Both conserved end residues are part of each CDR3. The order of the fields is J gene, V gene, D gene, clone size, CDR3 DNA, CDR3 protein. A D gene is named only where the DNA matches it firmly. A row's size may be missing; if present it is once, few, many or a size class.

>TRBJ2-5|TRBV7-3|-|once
TGTGCCAGCAGCTTAACGTGTCTAGCGAGCCAAGAGACCCAGTACTTC
CASSLTCLASQETQYF
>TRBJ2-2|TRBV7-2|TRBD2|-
TGTGCCAGCAGCCCACATGGACTAGCGGGGGCGAACACCGGGGAGCTGTTTTTT
CASSPHGLAGANTGELFF
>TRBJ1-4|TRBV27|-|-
TGTGCCAGCATGGGGGGGGGAGAAAAACTGTTTTTT
CASMGGGEKLFF
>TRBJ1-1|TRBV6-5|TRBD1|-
TGTGCCAGCAGTCACCAGGGGGCGAACACTGAAGCTTTCTTT
CASSHQGANTEAFF
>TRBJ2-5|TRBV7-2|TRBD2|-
TGTGCCAGCAGCTTTGGACTAGCGGGGGGGCGTCGGAGAGATGGGACCCAGTACTTC
CASSFGLAGGRRRDGTQYF
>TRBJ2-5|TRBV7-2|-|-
TGTGCCAGCAGCTTAGCTTCGGGGAGAGAGACCCAGTACTTC
CASSLASGRETQYF
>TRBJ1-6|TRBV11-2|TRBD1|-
TGTGCCAGCAGGAGACCCGGGACAGGGGTGGAGACCCTCCACTTT
CASRRPGTGVETLHF
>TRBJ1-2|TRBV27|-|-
TGTGCCAGCAGTCCCGGCCTCGGGGGGGAGAACTATGGCTACACCTTC
CASSPGLGGENYGYTF
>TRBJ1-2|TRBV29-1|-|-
TGCAGCGTTGGGACAGACGACCCGGGGGGCTACACCTTC
CSVGTDDPGGYTF
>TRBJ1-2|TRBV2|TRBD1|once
TGTGCCAGCAGAGACAGGGGGGGCTATGGCTACACCTTC
CASRDRGGYGYTF
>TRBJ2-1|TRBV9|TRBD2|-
TGTTCCAGCGGGGGGGCGGGCAATGAGCAGTTCTTC
CSSGGAGNEQFF
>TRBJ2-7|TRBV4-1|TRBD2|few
TGCGCCAGCAGCCAGGGACTAGCGAACGAGCAGTACTTC
CASSQGLANEQYF
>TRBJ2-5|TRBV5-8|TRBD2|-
TGTGCCAGCAGCCCGAGAATGGCCAGCGGGGTCGGAGAGACCCAGTACTTC
CASSPRMASGVGETQYF
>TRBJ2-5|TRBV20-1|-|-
TGCAGTGCTAGGCGCGGAGAGACCCAGTACTTC
CSARRGETQYF
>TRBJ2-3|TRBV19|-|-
TGTGCCAGTAGTTTCGGGGGGCCAGATACGCAGTATTTT
CASSFGGPDTQYF
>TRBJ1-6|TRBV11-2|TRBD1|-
TGTGCCAGCAGCACCGACAGGGAAATGTCTTATAATTCACCCCTCCACTTT
CASSTDREMSYNSPLHF
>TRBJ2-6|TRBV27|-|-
TGTGCCAGCAGCACCGACCAGGACAGCGATGACTCTGGGGCCAACGTCCTGACTTTC
CASSTDQDSDDSGANVLTF
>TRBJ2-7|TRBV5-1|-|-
TGCGCCAGCAGCTTACAGGGCTACGAGCAGTACTTC
CASSLQGYEQYF
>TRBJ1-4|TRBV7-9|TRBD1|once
TGTGCCAGCAGCTTACCTAACCTGGGACAGGAGGCTAATGAAAAACTGTTTTTT
CASSLPNLGQEANEKLFF
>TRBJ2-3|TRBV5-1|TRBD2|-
TGCGCCAGCGGCGGAACTAGCGACTCAGATACGCAGTATTTT
CASGGTSDSDTQYF
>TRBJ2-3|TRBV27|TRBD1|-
TGTGCCAGCAGCCGGGGACAGGGGATAGCGCAGTATTTT
CASSRGQGIAQYF
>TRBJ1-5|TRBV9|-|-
TGTGCCAGCAGCCCAGGCAGTACCAATCAGCCCCAGCATTTT
CASSPGSTNQPQHF
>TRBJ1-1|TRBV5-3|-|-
TGTGCCAGAAGCTTGGGGGTGATTCAGGGGACGAACACTGAAGCTTTCTTT
CARSLGVIQGTNTEAFF
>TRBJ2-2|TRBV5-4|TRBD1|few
TGTGCCAGCAGCCCTAAGGGACAGGGCTCCGGGGAGCTGTTTTTT
CASSPKGQGSGELFF
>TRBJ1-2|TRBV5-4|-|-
TGTGCCAGCAGCCCCGAGACAGTTACCCTTAACTATGGCTACACCTTC
CASSPETVTLNYGYTF
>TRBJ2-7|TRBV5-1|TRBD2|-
TGCGCCAGCAGCTTATCACTAGCGGGGGGGCTTAGCTACGAGCAGTACTTC
CASSLSLAGGLSYEQYF
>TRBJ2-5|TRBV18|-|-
TGTGCCAGCTCAGGGGGCCGCGGCACGGGGGAGACCCAGTACTTC
CASSGGRGTGETQYF
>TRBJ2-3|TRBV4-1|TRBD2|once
TGCGCCAGCAGCCAACCCCCGCGGGGGGAATTCACAGATACGCAGTATTTT
CASSQPPRGEFTDTQYF
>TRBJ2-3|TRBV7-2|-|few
TGTGCCAGCAGCTCCCTCCCGGACTACACAGATACGCAGTATTTT
CASSSLPDYTDTQYF
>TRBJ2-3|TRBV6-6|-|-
TGTGCCAGCAGGACGGGGGGCTCCACAGATACGCAGTATTTT
CASRTGGSTDTQYF
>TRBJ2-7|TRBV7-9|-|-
TGTGCCAGCAGCCCGGGTATCCACTCCCTCGAGCAGTACTTC
CASSPGIHSLEQYF
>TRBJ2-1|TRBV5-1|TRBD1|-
TGCGCCAGCAGCATGGGACAGGGGTTTTTCAATGAGCAGTTCTTC
CASSMGQGFFNEQFF
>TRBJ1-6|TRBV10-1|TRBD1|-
TGCGCCAGCAGTCCCAACAGGGGCTCACCCCTCCACTTT
CASSPNRGSPLHF
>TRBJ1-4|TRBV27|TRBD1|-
TGTGCCAGCAGTAAGACAGGGTTTCTTGAAAAACTGTTTTTT
CASSKTGFLEKLFF
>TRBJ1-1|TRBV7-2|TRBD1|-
TGTGCCAGCAGCCCAGGGACAGGTTACACTGAAGCTTTCTTT
CASSPGTGYTEAFF
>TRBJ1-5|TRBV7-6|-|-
TGTGCCAGCAGCTTTGGAGGGGCCAATCAGCCCCAGCATTTT
CASSFGGANQPQHF
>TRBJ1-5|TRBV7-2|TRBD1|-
TGTGCCAGCAGTCAAAACAGGGGGGATCAGCCCCAGCATTTT
CASSQNRGDQPQHF
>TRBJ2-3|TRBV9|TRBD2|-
TGTGCCAGCAGCCCCTATGCGGGGGAGGGCACAGATACGCAGTATTTT
CASSPYAGEGTDTQYF
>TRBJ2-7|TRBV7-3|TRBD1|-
TGTGCCAGCAGCTTGGGAAAGGCAGGGGGATTTAGCGAGCAGTACTTC
CASSLGKAGGFSEQYF
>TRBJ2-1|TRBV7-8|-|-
TGTGCCAGCAGCTTAGCCGGTCTACTTGAGCAGTTCTTC
CASSLAGLLEQFF
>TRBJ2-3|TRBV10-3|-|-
TGTGCCATCAGTGAGCGGCGGTCCACGGATACGCAGTATTTT
CAISERRSTDTQYF
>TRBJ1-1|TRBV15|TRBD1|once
TGTGCCACCAGCAGCCGGGACAGGGTCTTGTCTGAAGCTTTCTTT
CATSSRDRVLSEAFF
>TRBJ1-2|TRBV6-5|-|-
TGTGCCAGCAGTTACGCCGACATACGCTATGGCTACACCTTC
CASSYADIRYGYTF
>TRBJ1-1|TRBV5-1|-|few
TGCGCCAGCAGCTTGGCCGGGACTGAGGGCGCTGAAGCTTTCTTT
CASSLAGTEGAEAFF
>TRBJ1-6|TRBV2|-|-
TGTGCCAGCAATCCCAGGGCCGGTTTGAATTCACCCCTCCACTTT
CASNPRAGLNSPLHF
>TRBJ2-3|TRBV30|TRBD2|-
TGTGCCTGGATTAGCGGGGGAGATACGCAGTATTTT
CAWISGGDTQYF